The 29 T cell receptor beta chains in this list originate from one sample, sequenced in a study of T cell clones after liver transplantation. Sequenced by immunoSEQ multiplex PCR; TCRdb stores in-frame clones only, minus some. The table has around 110,000 clones, 90% seen once. Sequenced material: CD4+ T cells from blood, taken 12 months after liver transplant. The receptor source for this set is a human patient who received a liver transplant. Some T cells may be graft donor cells.

The CDR3 bases are TGTGCCAGCAGCATCGGGACTAGCGGGAGCGGGAACGAGCAGTACTTC. It yields the protein CASSIGTSGSGNEQYF. This chain connects TRBV11-3 to TRBJ2-7; 14 positions match TRBD2. Germline CDR1 and CDR2: SGHNT and YENEEA. The CDR3 length is 16 residues. V lost 5 bases, J lost 5 bases, and 8 bases stayed unmatched.

This clone has just one count. This chain links TRBV4-3 with TRBJ2-1, with 7 nucleotides matching TRBD2. This CDR3 comprises 17 residues. The junction had 9 bases not matched to a gene; V was cut back by 0 bases and J by 4 bases. CDR1 is LGHNA, CDR2 YSLEER, per germline. The CDR3 is CASSQDPASGYYNEQFF. The CDR3 nucleotides are TGCGCCAGCAGCCAAGATCCGGCTAGCGGATATTACAATGAGCAGTTCTTC.

The chain employs TRBV4-2 and TRBJ1-5, with a weak D call TRBD1 (5 bases). V was pared by 3 bases and J by 0 bases, with 12 bases between. The CDR3 sequence is 16 residues long. The germline V gene encodes CDR1 LGHNA and CDR2 YNFKEQ. For the CDR3, the DNA is TGTGCCAGCAGCCAGGGGACGGCTCATAGCAATCAGCCCCAGCATTTT. Translation gives CASSQGTAHSNQPQHF.

The gene calls are TRBV5-1 and TRBJ2-7; no definite D call. This CDR3 comprises 15 residues. CDR1 SGHRS and CDR2 YFSETQ come from the germline V gene. V was clipped by 6 bases and J by 1 base, with 17 bases between them. CDR3: CASTSGPGESYEQYF. The CDR3 bases are TGCGCCAGCACCTCCGGGCCAGGCGAATCCTACGAGCAGTACTTC.

The J gene is TRBJ2-7, the V gene TRBV7-9; 12 bases line up with TRBD2. The junction had 7 bases not matched to a gene; V was cut back by 5 bases and J by 5 bases. Germline assignment: CDR1 SEHNR and CDR2 FQNEAQ (reference sequence). The CDR3 has 15 amino acids. DNA of the CDR3: TGTGCCAGCAGCCCCGGACTAGCGGGGCTCCACGAGCAGTACTTC. It is translated as CASSPGLAGLHEQYF. Looking up the rest from reference TRBV7-9 and TRBJ2-7 gives the full variable domain: DTGVSQNPRHKITKRGQNVTFRCDPISEHNRLYWYRQTLGQGPEFLTYFQNEAQLEKSRLLSDRFSAERPKGSFSTLEIQRTEQGDSAMYLCASSPGLAGLHEQYFGPGTRLTVT.

This clone was recorded once. This chain uses TRBV18 with TRBJ1-5; D is ambiguous. V lost 5 bases, J lost 0 bases, and 8 bases lay in between. Germline CDR1 reads KGHSH; CDR2 reads LQKENI. The CDR3 sequence is 14 residues long. CDR3 in DNA: TGTGCCAGCTCATCGGGCCCTAGCAATCAGCCCCAGCATTTT. It codes for CASSSGPSNQPQHF.

The chain has TRBV7-6 and TRBJ2-1; a possible D gene is TRBD2 (5 bases). This CDR3 region has 14 residues. Per the germline V gene, CDR1 is SGHVS and CDR2 is FNYEAQ. The ends were cut back, 3 bases at V and 5 bases at J, with 11 bases in the middle. CDR3 protein: CASSFKDGDNEQFF. DNA for the CDR3: TGTGCCAGCAGCTTCAAAGACGGGGACAATGAGCAGTTCTTC.

The V gene is TRBV5-8, the J gene TRBJ1-1; no firm D call. Trimming removed 2 bases at V and 4 bases at J, with 15 bases between. The CDR3 runs 15 residues. Germline-derived CDR1 and CDR2 are SGHTS and YDEGEE. CDR3 in DNA: TGTGCCAGCAGCTTCTTACAGTACCGGAGCACTGAAGCTTTCTTT. It translates to CASSFLQYRSTEAFF.

The J gene is TRBJ2-7, the V gene TRBV2; D is undetermined. CDR1 SNHLY and CDR2 FYNNEI come from the germline V gene. Trimming took 6 bases from V and 0 from J, leaving 12 bases between them. This CDR3 is 14 amino acids long. The CDR3 region has the DNA TGTGCCAGCAGCATATTACCCGTCTCCTACGAGCAGTACTTC. It yields the protein CASSILPVSYEQYF. Full variable domain (rest looked up from reference TRBV2 and TRBJ2-7): EPEVTQTPSHQVTQMGQEVILRCVPISNHLYFYWYRQILGQKVEFLVSFYNNEISEKSEIFDDQFSVERPDGSNFTLKIRSTKLEDSAMYFCASSILPVSYEQYFGPGTRLTVT.

The chain is built from TRBV5-1 and TRBJ1-5; D remains unclear. The CDR3 length is 14 residues. Germline assignment: CDR1 SGHRS and CDR2 YFSETQ. Trimming took 1 base from V and 3 from J, leaving 8 bases between them. The CDR3 DNA reads TGCGCCAGCAGCTTGCTAGAACACAATCAGCCCCAGCATTTT. Its translation is CASSLLEHNQPQHF.

The genes are TRBV27 and TRBJ2-7; 8 bases line up with TRBD1. Germline trimming cut 6 bases from V and 6 bases from J; bases unmatched to any gene: 7. Germline loops: CDR1 MNHEY, CDR2 SMNVEV (reference sequence). CDR3 length equals 13 residues. The CDR3 DNA is TGTGCCAGCAGAGACAGGGGAACGGGCGAGCAGTACTTC. Translated: CASRDRGTGEQYF.

This clone has a handful of counts. J is TRBJ2-7 and V is TRBV25-1; 7 bases match TRBD1. Germline V gene lookup returns CDR1 MGHDK and CDR2 SYGVNS. Trimming removed 6 bases from V and 2 bases from J; junction bases left unmatched: 4. This CDR3 contains 13 residues. CDR3 sequence (DNA): TGTGCCAGCAGCGTGACAGGGACCTACGAGCAGTACTTC. Protein sequence: CASSVTGTYEQYF.

The chain has TRBV7-6 and TRBJ1-1; the D is unclear. Germline V lookup: CDR1 SGHVS, CDR2 FNYEAQ. Trimming cost V 6 bases and J 2 bases, with 10 bases left between them. There are 13 residues in the CDR3. In nucleotides, the CDR3 is TGTGCCAGCAGAGAACAGCCTAACACTGAAGCTTTCTTT. Translation: CASREQPNTEAFF. The full variable domain, completed using reference TRBV7-6 and TRBJ1-1, is GAGVSQSPRYKVTKRGQDVALRCDPISGHVSLYWYRQALGQGPEFLTYFNYEAQQDKSGLPNDRFSAERPEGSISTLTIQRTEQRDSAMYRCASREQPNTEAFFGQGTRLTVV.

The chain employs TRBV10-1 and TRBJ2-3; no definite D call. Germline V gives CDR1 WNHNN, CDR2 SYGVQD (reference sequence). Trimming removed 10 bases from V and 0 bases from J, with 17 bases in between. The CDR3 consists of 15 residues. CDR3 loop: CAIPRDGPSTDTQYF. The CDR3 DNA follows: TGCGCCATACCTCGCGACGGGCCTAGCACAGATACGCAGTATTTT.

The chain employs TRBV27 and TRBJ2-1, with 12 bases identical to TRBD2. V lost 10 bases to trimming and J lost 8 bases; unmatched junction nucleotides: 6. Looked up from germline, CDR1 is MNHEY and CDR2 is SMNVEV (reference sequence). This CDR3 contains 13 residues. The CDR3 region is CATASGRAYEQFF. The CDR3, as DNA: TGTGCCACCGCTAGCGGGAGGGCCTATGAGCAGTTCTTC.

CDR3 sequence reads: CASSVIPEDGYTF. CDR3 nucleotide sequence: TGTGCCAGCAGTGTCATTCCAGAGGATGGCTACACCTTC. The chain links TRBV6-1 to TRBJ1-2; D unresolved. Germline V CDR1 and CDR2: MNHNS, SASEGT. The V gene lost 4 bases and the J gene lost 6 bases, with 12 bases spanning the gap. The CDR3 has 13 residues.

The chain combines TRBV7-2 with TRBJ2-1; D unclear. Trimming shortened V by 5 bases and J by 2 bases, and 10 bases separated the two germline ends. CDR1 and CDR2 from the germline V gene are SGHTA and FQGNSA. This CDR3 spans 14 amino acids. CDR3 coding DNA: TGTGCCAGCAGCCCCCGTAACACCTACAATGAGCAGTTCTTC. It encodes CASSPRNTYNEQFF.

This chain links TRBV11-2 with TRBJ2-2; D not resolved. Per germline, CDR1 SGHAT and CDR2 FQNNGV. V was shortened by 1 base and J by 6 bases, with 12 bases between the two germline ends. CDR3 length: 15 amino acids. Written as DNA, the CDR3 is TGTGCCAGCAGCTTAGGCCCTACGCAGTCCGGGGAGCTGTTTTTT. This encodes CASSLGPTQSGELFF.

The chain recombines TRBV19 with TRBJ2-5; weak D call: TRBD1 (6 bases). V gave up 5 bases and J gave up 5 bases, with 15 bases separating them. The CDR3 runs 14 residues. Looked up from germline, CDR1 is LNHDA and CDR2 is SQIVND (reference sequence). The CDR3: CASSALGQLETQYF. DNA for the CDR3: TGTGCCAGTAGTGCCTTAGGACAGCTGGAGACCCAGTACTTC.

The rearrangement joins TRBV29-1 to TRBJ2-1; 7 bases are shared with TRBD2. After removal of 3 bases from V and 2 bases from J, the junction contained 10 bases not matched to a gene. The CDR3 totals 16 residues. CDR1 is SQVTM and CDR2 is ANQGSEA in the germline V gene. The CDR3 region has the DNA TGCAGCGTTGAGGGAGGACTAGGAGGTGCCTACAATGAGCAGTTCTTC. Its translation: CSVEGGLGGAYNEQFF.

In this sample, this clone turned up once. The chain employs TRBV27 and TRBJ2-7; 7 nucleotides match TRBD2. Looked up from germline, CDR1 is MNHEY and CDR2 is SMNVEV (reference sequence). J was trimmed by 7 bases and V by 5 bases; bases with no gene match: 11. The CDR3 spans 14 residues. This chain's CDR3 is CASSGYGASGEQYF. The CDR3 bases are TGTGCCAGCAGTGGATATGGGGCTAGCGGTGAGCAGTACTTC.

This rearrangement joins TRBV7-9 to TRBJ1-1; D is undetermined. CDR1 is SEHNR, CDR2 FQNEAQ, per germline (reference sequence). The ends were cut back, 6 bases at V and 1 base at J, with 9 bases in the middle. The CDR3 has 13 amino acids. This chain's CDR3 is CASRDDTNTEAFF. The CDR3, as DNA: TGTGCCAGCAGGGACGACACGAACACTGAAGCTTTCTTT. Using reference TRBV7-9 and TRBJ1-1 for the parts outside the CDR3, the full variable domain is DTGVSQNPRHKITKRGQNVTFRCDPISEHNRLYWYRQTLGQGPEFLTYFQNEAQLEKSRLLSDRFSAERPKGSFSTLEIQRTEQGDSAMYLCASRDDTNTEAFFGQGTRLTVV.

The chain has TRBV30 and TRBJ2-5; D is uncertain. Germline CDR1 GTSNPN, CDR2 SVGIG (reference sequence). This CDR3 spans 14 amino acids. Trimming took 0 bases from V and 5 from J, leaving 13 bases between them. The CDR3 sequence: CAWSVLGDLETQYF. The CDR3 DNA follows: TGTGCCTGGAGTGTACTTGGAGACCTGGAGACCCAGTACTTC. The whole variable domain, remainder taken from reference TRBV30 and TRBJ2-5, is SQTIHQWPATLVQPVGSPLSLECTVEGTSNPNLYWYRQAAGRGLQLLFYSVGIGQISSEVPQNLSASRPQDRQFILSSKKLLLSDSGFYLCAWSVLGDLETQYFGPGTRLLVL.

A word on this clone: Mismatch with germline at one junction end may stem from a read error. V usage is TRBV4-1 and J usage is TRBJ1-2, with 9 positions matching TRBD1. The CDR3 runs to 16 residues. Germline V CDR1 and CDR2: MGHRA, YSYEKL. CDR3 coding DNA: TGCGCCAGCAGGAATGCGGGACAGGGAAAAAACTATGGCCACACCTTC. Its translation: CASRNAGQGKNYGHTF.

This clone has just a few counts. This chain uses TRBV19 with TRBJ1-5, with TRBD1 matching over 8 bases. With V trimmed by 4 bases and J by 5 bases, 4 bases remained unmatched. Germline-derived CDR1 and CDR2 are LNHDA and SQIVND (reference sequence). The CDR3 spans 14 residues. CDR3 loop: CASSTDRVDQPQHF. The CDR3 bases are TGTGCCAGTAGTACGGACAGGGTCGATCAGCCCCAGCATTTT. Combining the CDR3 with reference TRBV19 and TRBJ1-5 gives the whole variable domain DGGITQSPKYLFRKEGQNVTLSCEQNLNHDAMYWYRQDPGQGLRLIYYSQIVNDFQKGDIAEGYSVSREKKESFPLTVTSAQKNPTAFYLCASSTDRVDQPQHFGDGTRLSIL.

This chain uses TRBV19 with TRBJ2-5; 13 bases line up with TRBD2. This CDR3 contains 16 residues. Unmatched junction bases numbered 4, after V lost 6 bases and J lost 0 bases. CDR1 is LNHDA, CDR2 SQIVND, per germline (reference sequence). Here the CDR3 reads CASSLGLAGYQETQYF. CDR3 nucleotide sequence: TGTGCCAGTAGCCTGGGACTAGCGGGATACCAAGAGACCCAGTACTTC. Combining the CDR3 with reference TRBV19 and TRBJ2-5 gives the whole variable domain DGGITQSPKYLFRKEGQNVTLSCEQNLNHDAMYWYRQDPGQGLRLIYYSQIVNDFQKGDIAEGYSVSREKKESFPLTVTSAQKNPTAFYLCASSLGLAGYQETQYFGPGTRLLVL.

The CDR3 loop reads CASTPAGTGDHYEQYF. In DNA form, the CDR3 reads TGTGCCAGTACTCCTGCCGGGACAGGGGATCACTACGAGCAGTACTTC. The chain has TRBV28 and TRBJ2-7, with 10 bases aligning to TRBD1. The CDR3 is made up of 16 amino acids. V lost 9 bases to trimming and J lost 3 bases; unmatched junction nucleotides: 14. Germline V gene lookup returns CDR1 MDHEN and CDR2 SYDVKM. Drawing the rest from reference TRBV28 and TRBJ2-7, the complete variable domain is DVKVTQSSRYLVKRTGEKVFLECVQDMDHENMFWYRQDPGLGLRLIYFSYDVKMKEKGDIPEGYSVSREKKERFSLILESASTNQTSMYLCASTPAGTGDHYEQYFGPGTRLTVT.

V usage is TRBV19 and J usage is TRBJ2-7; TRBD2 agrees at 8 bases. Germline loops: CDR1 LNHDA, CDR2 SQIVND (reference sequence). V lost 4 bases to trimming and J lost 2 bases; unmatched junction nucleotides: 4. The CDR3 contains 14 residues. The CDR3 coding sequence is TGTGCCAGTAGTAAGCGGGAGCGAACCTACGAGCAGTACTTC. Translation gives CASSKRERTYEQYF.

This chain joins TRBV5-6 and TRBJ2-5; TRBD2 aligns across 10 bases. V lost 2 bases to trimming and J lost 3 bases; unmatched junction nucleotides: 1. CDR3 length equals 14 residues. The germline V gene encodes CDR1 SGHDT and CDR2 YYEEEE. CDR3 nucleotide sequence: TGTGCCAGCAGCTTCGGGACTAGCGAAGAGACCCAGTACTTC. Translating it yields CASSFGTSEETQYF.